Each of the 12 T cell receptor beta chains below was sequenced from the same sample in a study of cytomegalovirus exposure and HLA in healthy donors (dated by TCRdb to about 2017). Libraries were prepared through the immunoSEQ multiplex PCR assay. For the multiplex PCR, a mixture combining 60 forward primers for TCR Vbeta segments and 13 reverse primers for TCR Jbeta segments was used. TCRdb obtained this table from immuneACCESS and retained in-frame rearrangements with V and J assigned. These tables miss some clones; where compared with another copy, unresolved V genes account for less than half of the shortfall, and the remainder is unexplained. This sample comprises about 160,000 clones, about four fifths of them detected only once. The ten top clones hold about 1% of the sample. Material for sequencing was PBMCs. The receptors come from a man in his thirties or forties in good health and CMV-seronegative.

V and J are TRBV14 and TRBJ2-2; 7 bases are a match to TRBD1. Trimming removed 4 bases from V and 6 bases from J; junction bases left unmatched: 5. The CDR3 runs to 14 residues. Germline lookup yields CDR1 SGHDN and CDR2 FVKESK. This CDR3 reads CASSLQGWAGELFF. The CDR3 DNA sequence: TGTGCCAGCAGCCTACAGGGGTGGGCCGGGGAGCTGTTTTTT. The whole variable domain, filled in from reference TRBV14 and TRBJ2-2, reads EAGVTQFPSHSVIEKGQTVTLRCDPISGHDNLYWYRRVMGKEIKFLLHFVKESKQDESGMPNNRFLAERTGGTYSTLKVQPAELEDSGVYFCASSLQGWAGELFFGEGSRLTVL.

The chain uses TRBV7-6 and TRBJ1-3, with TRBD1 matching over 12 bases. The CDR3 totals 16 residues. V lost 1 base, J lost 5 bases, and 3 bases stayed unmatched. In germline, CDR1 is SGHVS, CDR2 FNYEAQ. The CDR3 reads CASSLGGQGARNTIYF. CDR3 nucleotide sequence: TGTGCCAGCAGCTTAGGGGGACAGGGGGCGCGAAACACCATATATTTT. Supplemented by reference TRBV7-6 and TRBJ1-3, the full variable domain reads GAGVSQSPRYKVTKRGQDVALRCDPISGHVSLYWYRQALGQGPEFLTYFNYEAQQDKSGLPNDRFSAERPEGSISTLTIQRTEQRDSAMYRCASSLGGQGARNTIYFGEGSWLTVV.

A note on this clone: The sample carries other DNA sequences with the same CDR3. V is TRBV14 and J is TRBJ2-7, with D perhaps TRBD2 (7 bases). Germline V gene sequence: CDR1 SGHDN, CDR2 FVKESK. CDR3 length: 15 residues. The ends were cut back, 0 bases at V and 6 bases at J, with 15 bases in the middle. The CDR3 coding sequence is TGTGCCAGCAGCCAAGATGTGGGGGGGCCACGCGAGCAGTACTTC. It translates to CASSQDVGGPREQYF.

This chain links TRBV6-1 with TRBJ2-5, with D unclear. Germline V CDR1 and CDR2: MNHNS, SASEGT. The CDR3 covers 15 residues. Trimming cost V 6 bases and J 5 bases, with 19 bases left between them. The CDR3 loop is CASSQTTVPRETQYF. The CDR3 DNA reads TGTGCCAGCAGCCAGACGACGGTGCCGCGGGAGACCCAGTACTTC.

CDR3: CASSSRENHSYEQYF. The CDR3, as DNA: TGTGCCAGCAGCTCTAGGGAGAACCACAGCTACGAGCAGTACTTC. The chain uses TRBV6-1 and TRBJ2-7; D may be TRBD2 (5 bases). This CDR3 is 15 amino acids long. Per the germline V gene, CDR1 is MNHNS and CDR2 is SASEGT. V was shortened by 6 bases and J by 3 bases, with 18 bases between the two germline ends.

Only a few counts were recorded for this clone. The rearrangement joins TRBV21-1 to TRBJ2-7; the table's D gene call, TRBD1, was not cross checked with the DNA. TRBV21-1 counts as a pseudogene. There are 21 residues in the CDR3. For the CDR3, the DNA is TGTGCCAGCAGCAAAGGCACCACCGGGACAGGGCTTGTGTTGCGGTTGTGGGAGCAGTACTTC. Translated: CASSKGTTGTGLVLRLWEQYF.

J is TRBJ2-7 and V is TRBV7-2; the match to TRBD2 covers 7 bases. Germline V lookup: CDR1 SGHTA, CDR2 FQGNSA. The CDR3 runs to 15 residues. J gave up 5 bases and V 3 bases, and 10 bases lay outside the gene matches. The CDR3 sequence: CASSFGGDFVHEQYF. DNA for the CDR3: TGTGCCAGCAGCTTTGGGGGGGACTTCGTCCACGAGCAGTACTTC.

The chain carries TRBV11-3 and TRBJ2-1; D call uncertain. The CDR3 length is 16 residues. V lost 0 bases and J 0 bases, leaving 9 bases between the germline ends. Looked up from germline, CDR1 is SGHNT and CDR2 is YENEEA. CDR3 sequence: CASSLDSGSSYNEQFF. The CDR3 DNA reads as TGTGCCAGCAGCTTAGATTCGGGTTCCTCCTACAATGAGCAGTTCTTC.

This clone has a handful of counts. The chain joins TRBV6-5 to TRBJ1-6; 7 bases fit TRBD1. The CDR3 runs 13 residues. Germline-derived CDR1 and CDR2 are MNHEY and SVGAGI. V shed 6 bases and J 6 bases; nucleotides not matched to a gene: 2. The CDR3 protein is CASRQGRNSPLHF. The CDR3 nucleotides read TGTGCCAGCAGACAGGGGCGTAATTCACCCCTCCACTTT.

This clone has a single count. The J gene is TRBJ2-1, the V gene TRBV14; 12 bases are a match to TRBD2. Germline-derived CDR1 and CDR2 are SGHDN and FVKESK. CDR3 length: 16 residues. V lost 4 bases to trimming and J lost 3 bases; unmatched junction nucleotides: 4. The CDR3: CASSPTSGSYYNEQFF. CDR3 coding DNA: TGTGCCAGCAGCCCGACTAGCGGGAGCTACTACAATGAGCAGTTCTTC.

This chain joins TRBV7-6 and TRBJ1-5, with TRBD1 matching 9 bases. CDR1 is SGHVS and CDR2 is FNYEAQ in the germline V gene. This CDR3 is 15 amino acids long. V trimming: 5 bases; J trimming: 8 bases; junction bases outside the gene matches: 10. CDR3 region: CASSTRQGVLEPQHF. The CDR3, as DNA: TGTGCCAGCAGCACCCGACAGGGGGTGTTGGAGCCCCAGCATTTT.

This chain joins TRBV5-1 and TRBJ1-2, with 11 bases lining up with TRBD1. Trimming cost V 4 bases and J 8 bases; bases outside gene matches: 10. This CDR3 has 15 amino acids. Germline V lookup: CDR1 SGHRS, CDR2 YFSETQ. CDR3 sequence reads: CASSDPGQGARGYTF. The DNA of the CDR3 is TGCGCCAGCAGCGATCCCGGACAGGGGGCGCGGGGCTACACCTTC.